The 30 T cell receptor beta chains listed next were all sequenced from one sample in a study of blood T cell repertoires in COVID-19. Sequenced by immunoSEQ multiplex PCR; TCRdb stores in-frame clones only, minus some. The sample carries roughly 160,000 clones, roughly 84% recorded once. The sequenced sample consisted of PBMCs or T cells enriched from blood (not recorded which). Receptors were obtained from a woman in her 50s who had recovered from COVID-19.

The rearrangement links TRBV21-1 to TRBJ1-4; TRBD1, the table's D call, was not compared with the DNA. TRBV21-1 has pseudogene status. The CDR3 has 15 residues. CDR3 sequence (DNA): TGTGCCAGCAGCAAATCCGGACAGGGTACTGAAAAACTGTTTTTT. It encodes CASSKSGQGTEKLFF.

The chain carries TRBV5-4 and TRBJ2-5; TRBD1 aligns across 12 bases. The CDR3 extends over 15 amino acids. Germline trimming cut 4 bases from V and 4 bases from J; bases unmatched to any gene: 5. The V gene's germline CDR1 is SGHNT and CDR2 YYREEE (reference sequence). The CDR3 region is CASSLGTGGRETQYF. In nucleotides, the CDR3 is TGTGCCAGCAGCCTAGGGACAGGGGGCCGAGAGACCCAGTACTTC.

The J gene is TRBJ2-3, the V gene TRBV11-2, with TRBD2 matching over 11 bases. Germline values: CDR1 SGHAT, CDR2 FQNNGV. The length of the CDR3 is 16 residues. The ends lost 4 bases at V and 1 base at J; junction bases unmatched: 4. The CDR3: CASSSRTSGRTDTQYF. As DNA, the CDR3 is TGTGCCAGCAGCTCGCGGACTAGCGGGCGCACAGATACGCAGTATTTT.

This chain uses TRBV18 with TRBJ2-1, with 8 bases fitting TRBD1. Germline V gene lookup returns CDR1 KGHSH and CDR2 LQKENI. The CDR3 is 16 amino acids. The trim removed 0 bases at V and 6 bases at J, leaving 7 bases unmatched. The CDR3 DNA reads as TGTGCCAGCTCACCACCGGGCAGGGGGCCGAGCAATGAGCAGTTCTTC. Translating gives CASSPPGRGPSNEQFF.

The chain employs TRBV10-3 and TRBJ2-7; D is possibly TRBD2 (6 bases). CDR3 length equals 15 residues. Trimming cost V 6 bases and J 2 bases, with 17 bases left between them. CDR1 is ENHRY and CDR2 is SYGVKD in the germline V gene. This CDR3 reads CAIRTTGTPAYEQYF. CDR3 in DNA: TGTGCCATCAGGACGACCGGGACTCCGGCCTACGAGCAGTACTTC.

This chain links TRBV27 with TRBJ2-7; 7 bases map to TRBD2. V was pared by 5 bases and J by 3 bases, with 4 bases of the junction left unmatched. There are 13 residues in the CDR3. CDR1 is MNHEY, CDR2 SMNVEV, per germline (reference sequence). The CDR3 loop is CASSPRDYYEQYF. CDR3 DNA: TGTGCCAGCAGTCCCCGGGACTACTACGAGCAGTACTTC.

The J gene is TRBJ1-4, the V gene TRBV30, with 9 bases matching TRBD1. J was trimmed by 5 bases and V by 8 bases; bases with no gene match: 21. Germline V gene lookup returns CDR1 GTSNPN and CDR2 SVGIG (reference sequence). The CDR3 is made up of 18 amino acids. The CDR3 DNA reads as TGTGCCGGACAGGTGGGATTACTTGGCGACAGGGGGAATGAAAAACTGTTTTTT. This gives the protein CAGQVGLLGDRGNEKLFF. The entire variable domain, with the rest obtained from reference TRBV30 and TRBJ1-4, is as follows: SQTIHQWPATLVQPVGSPLSLECTVEGTSNPNLYWYRQAAGRGLQLLFYSVGIGQISSEVPQNLSASRPQDRQFILSSKKLLLSDSGFYLCAGQVGLLGDRGNEKLFFGSGTQLSVL.

The chain's CDR3 is CASSPLGRDLGEQFF. CDR3 DNA: TGTGCCAGCAGCCCCCTGGGCAGGGACTTGGGTGAGCAGTTCTTC. The chain couples TRBV7-2 to TRBJ2-1; the D gene is possibly TRBD2 (6 bases). Germline CDR1 and CDR2: SGHTA and FQGNSA. The CDR3 runs to 15 residues. Trimming took off 5 bases at V and 9 bases at J, with 20 bases between the two ends.

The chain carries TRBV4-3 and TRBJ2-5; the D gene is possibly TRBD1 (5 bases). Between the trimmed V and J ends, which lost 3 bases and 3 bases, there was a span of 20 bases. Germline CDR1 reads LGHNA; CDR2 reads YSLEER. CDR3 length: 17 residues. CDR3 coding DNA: TGCGCCAGCAGCCAGTCGACAGAACTATATCTGGAAGAGACCCAGTACTTC. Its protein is CASSQSTELYLEETQYF.

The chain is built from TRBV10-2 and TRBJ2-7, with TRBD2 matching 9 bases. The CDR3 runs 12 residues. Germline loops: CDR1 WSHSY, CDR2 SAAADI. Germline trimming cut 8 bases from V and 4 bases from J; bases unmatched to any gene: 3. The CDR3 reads CASGAGGYEQYF. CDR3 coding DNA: TGCGCCAGCGGAGCGGGAGGATACGAGCAGTACTTC.

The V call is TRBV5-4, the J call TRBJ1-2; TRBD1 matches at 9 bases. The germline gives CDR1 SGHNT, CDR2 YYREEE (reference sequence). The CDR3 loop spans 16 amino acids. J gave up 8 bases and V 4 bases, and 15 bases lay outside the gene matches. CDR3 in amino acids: CASSRPERDRVEGYTF. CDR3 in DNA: TGTGCCAGCAGCAGACCCGAGCGGGACAGGGTTGAGGGCTACACCTTC.

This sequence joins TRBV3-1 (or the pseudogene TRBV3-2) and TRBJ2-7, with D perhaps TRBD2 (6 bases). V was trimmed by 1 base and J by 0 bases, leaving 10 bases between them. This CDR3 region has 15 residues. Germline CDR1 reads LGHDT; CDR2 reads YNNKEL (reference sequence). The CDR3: CASSQVGRSSYEQYF. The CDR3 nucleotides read TGTGCCAGCAGCCAAGTGGGGAGGTCCTCCTACGAGCAGTACTTC.

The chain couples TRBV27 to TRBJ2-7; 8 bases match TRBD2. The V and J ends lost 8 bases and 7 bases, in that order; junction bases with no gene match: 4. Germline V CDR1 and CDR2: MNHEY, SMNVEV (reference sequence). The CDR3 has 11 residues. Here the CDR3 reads CASRGGGEQYF. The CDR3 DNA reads TGTGCCAGCCGGGGGGGTGGTGAGCAGTACTTC.

In DNA form, the CDR3 reads TGTGCCAGCAGCCAAGGAGTAGGCGGGAGCACAGATACGCAGTATTTT. Translation gives CASSQGVGGSTDTQYF. This chain uses TRBV3-1 (or the pseudogene TRBV3-2) with TRBJ2-3, with D possibly TRBD2 on 5 matching bases. The CDR3 is 16 residues long. The V gene's germline CDR1 is LGHDT and CDR2 YNNKEL (reference sequence). V gave up 1 base and J gave up 0 bases, with 11 bases separating them.

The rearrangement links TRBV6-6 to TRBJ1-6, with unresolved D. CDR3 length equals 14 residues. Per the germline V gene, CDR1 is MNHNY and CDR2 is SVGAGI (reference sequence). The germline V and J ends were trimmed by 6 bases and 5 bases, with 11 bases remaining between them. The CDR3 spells CASRVHYDNSPLHF. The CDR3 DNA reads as TGTGCCAGCAGGGTGCACTACGATAATTCACCCCTCCACTTT.

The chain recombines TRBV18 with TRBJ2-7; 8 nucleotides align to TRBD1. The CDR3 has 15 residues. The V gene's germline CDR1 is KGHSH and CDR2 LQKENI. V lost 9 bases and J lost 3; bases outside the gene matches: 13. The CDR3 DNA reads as TGTGCCAGTTCGACAGGGGTCACCTCGGACTACGAGCAGTACTTC. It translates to CASSTGVTSDYEQYF.

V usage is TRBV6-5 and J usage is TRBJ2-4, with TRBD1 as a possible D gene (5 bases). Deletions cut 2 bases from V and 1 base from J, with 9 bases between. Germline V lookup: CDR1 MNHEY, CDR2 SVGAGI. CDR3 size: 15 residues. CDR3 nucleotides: TGTGCCAGCAGTTACGGGGCTTCGGCCAAAAACATTCAGTACTTC. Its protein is CASSYGASAKNIQYF.

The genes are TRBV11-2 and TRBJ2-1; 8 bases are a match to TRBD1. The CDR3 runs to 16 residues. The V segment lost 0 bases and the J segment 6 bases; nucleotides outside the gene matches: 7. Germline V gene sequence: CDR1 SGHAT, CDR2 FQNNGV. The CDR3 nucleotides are TGTGCCAGCAGCTTAGAAGGGGACAGGTACTTCAATGAGCAGTTCTTC. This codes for CASSLEGDRYFNEQFF.

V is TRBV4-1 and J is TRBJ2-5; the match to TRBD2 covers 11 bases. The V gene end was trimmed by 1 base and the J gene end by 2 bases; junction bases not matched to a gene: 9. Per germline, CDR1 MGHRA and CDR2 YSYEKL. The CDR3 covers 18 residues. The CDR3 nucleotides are TGCGCCAGCAGCCAAGGGGTCTTAGCGGGAGGGGAACAAGAGACCCAGTACTTC. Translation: CASSQGVLAGGEQETQYF.

CDR3 DNA sequence: TGTGCCAGCAGGCTGACAGGTCTCAAGAACACTGAAGCTTTCTTT. Translated: CASRLTGLKNTEAFF. The rearrangement uses TRBV5-5 and TRBJ1-1, with D possibly matching TRBD1 (6 bases). This CDR3 is 15 amino acids long. Trimming left V 5 bases short and J 1 base short, with 15 bases between. Germline V gene lookup returns CDR1 SGHKS and CDR2 YYEKEE (reference sequence).

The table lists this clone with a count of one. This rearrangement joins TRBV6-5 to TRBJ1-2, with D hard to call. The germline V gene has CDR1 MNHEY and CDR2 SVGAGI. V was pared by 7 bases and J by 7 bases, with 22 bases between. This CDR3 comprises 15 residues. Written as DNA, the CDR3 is TGTGCCAGCACCCGGTATCCCCTTGAAGCGGGTGGCTACACCTTC. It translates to CASTRYPLEAGGYTF.

The CDR3 here is CASRAGTPNTGELFF. CDR3 bases: TGTGCCAGCAGAGCCGGGACACCGAACACCGGGGAGCTGTTTTTT. This chain uses TRBV2 with TRBJ2-2, with TRBD1 as a possible D gene (6 bases). This CDR3 has 15 amino acids. The germline CDR1 and CDR2 sequences are SNHLY and FYNNEI. Trimming shortened V by 6 bases and J by 0 bases, and 11 bases separated the two germline ends.

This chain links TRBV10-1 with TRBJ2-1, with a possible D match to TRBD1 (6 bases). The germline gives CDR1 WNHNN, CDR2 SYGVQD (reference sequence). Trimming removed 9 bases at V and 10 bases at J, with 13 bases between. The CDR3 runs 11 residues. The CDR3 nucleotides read TGCGCCAGTCGCGGCGGACAGGAGCAGTTCTTC. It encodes CASRGGQEQFF.

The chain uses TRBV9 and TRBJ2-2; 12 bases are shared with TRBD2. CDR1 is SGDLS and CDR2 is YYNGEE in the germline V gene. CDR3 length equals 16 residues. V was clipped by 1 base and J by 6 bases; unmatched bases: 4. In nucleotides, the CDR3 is TGTGCCAGCAGCGTACTAGCGGGAGGGCCCGCCGGGGAGCTGTTTTTT. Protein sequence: CASSVLAGGPAGELFF.

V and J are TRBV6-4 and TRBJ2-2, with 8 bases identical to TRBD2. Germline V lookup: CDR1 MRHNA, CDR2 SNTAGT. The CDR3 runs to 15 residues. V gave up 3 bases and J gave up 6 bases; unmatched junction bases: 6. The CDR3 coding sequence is TGTGCCAGCAGTGAAACAGCGGGAGAATCCGGGGAGCTGTTTTTT. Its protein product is CASSETAGESGELFF.

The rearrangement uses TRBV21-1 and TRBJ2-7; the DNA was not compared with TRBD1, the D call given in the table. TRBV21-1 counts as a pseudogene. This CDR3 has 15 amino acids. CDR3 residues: CASSKGTGGLPEQYF. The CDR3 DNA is TGTGCCAGCAGCAAAGGGACAGGGGGTCTACCCGAGCAGTACTTC.

Written as DNA, the CDR3 is TGTGCCAGCAGCGGGACAGGGGTAAAACTGTTTTTT. Translating gives CASSGTGVKLFF. The gene calls are TRBV25-1 and TRBJ1-4; 10 bases are a match to TRBD1. The V segment lost 6 bases and the J segment 10 bases; nucleotides outside the gene matches: 2. The CDR3 consists of 12 residues. The germline CDR1 and CDR2 sequences are MGHDK and SYGVNS. Complete variable domain (other parts from reference TRBV25-1 and TRBJ1-4): EADIYQTPRYLVIGTGKKITLECSQTMGHDKMYWYQQDPGMELHLIHYSYGVNSTEKGDLSSESTVSRIRTEHFPLTLESARPSHTSQYLCASSGTGVKLFFGSGTQLSVL.

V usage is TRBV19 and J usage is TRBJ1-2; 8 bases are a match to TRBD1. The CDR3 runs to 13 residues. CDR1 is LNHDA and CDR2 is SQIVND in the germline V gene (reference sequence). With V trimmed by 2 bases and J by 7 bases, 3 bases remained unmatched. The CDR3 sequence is CASSISGGGGYTF. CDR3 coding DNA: TGTGCCAGTAGTATATCAGGGGGCGGTGGCTACACCTTC. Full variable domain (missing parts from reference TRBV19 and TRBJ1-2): DGGITQSPKYLFRKEGQNVTLSCEQNLNHDAMYWYRQDPGQGLRLIYYSQIVNDFQKGDIAEGYSVSREKKESFPLTVTSAQKNPTAFYLCASSISGGGGYTFGSGTRLTVV.

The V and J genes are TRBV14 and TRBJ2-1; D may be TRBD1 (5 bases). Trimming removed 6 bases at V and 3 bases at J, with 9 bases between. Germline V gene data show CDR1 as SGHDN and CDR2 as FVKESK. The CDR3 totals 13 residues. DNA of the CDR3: TGTGCCAGCAGGTCCAGGGACTACAATGAGCAGTTCTTC. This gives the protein CASRSRDYNEQFF.

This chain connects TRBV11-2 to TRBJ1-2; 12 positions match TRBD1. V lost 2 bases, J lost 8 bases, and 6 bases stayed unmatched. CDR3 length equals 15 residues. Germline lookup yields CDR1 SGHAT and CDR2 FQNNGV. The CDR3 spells CASSLIGTGGWGYTF. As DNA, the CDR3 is TGTGCCAGCAGCTTAATCGGGACAGGGGGCTGGGGCTACACCTTC.